A selection of T cell receptor beta chains follows, all from one sample in a study of blood T cell repertoires in COVID-19. The table came from immunoSEQ multiplex PCR; TCRdb's copy has only in-frame clones and leaves some out. The table lists some 90,000 clones, around nine tenths of them singletons. The material sequenced was peripheral blood. The receptors come from a woman in her fifties or sixties with COVID-19, enrolled during active disease. CDR3s include the opening cysteine and the closing phenylalanine or tryptophan. The D gene is left open where the match is weak. Some rows mark clone size as missing; the rest say once, few, many or name a class of expanded clone.

clone_size | j_call | d_call | v_call | cdr3_aa | cdr3_nt
once | TRBJ1-5 | . | TRBV4-1 | CASSRNSRVSNQPQHF | TGCGCCAGCAGCCGAAACTCCAGGGTCAGCAATCAGCCCCAGCATTTT
. | TRBJ2-7 | . | TRBV7-8 | CASSLGLRLAYEQYF | TGTGCCAGCAGCTTAGGTCTGCGACTAGCCTACGAGCAGTACTTC
. | TRBJ1-3 | TRBD1 | TRBV4-2 | CASSQATGGERNTIYF | TGTGCCAGCAGCCAAGCGACAGGGGGGGAAAGAAACACCATATATTTT
. | TRBJ2-7 | TRBD1 | TRBV19 | CASSVGQGWDEQYF | TGTGCCAGTAGTGTTGGACAGGGTTGGGACGAGCAGTACTTC
. | TRBJ2-1 | TRBD2 | TRBV7-2 | CASSPGLAGPYNEQFF | TGTGCCAGCAGCCCTGGACTAGCGGGACCCTACAATGAGCAGTTCTTC
few | TRBJ2-3 | . | TRBV12-5 | CASGTGLSTDTQYF | TGTGCTAGTGGAACGGGACTGAGCACAGATACGCAGTATTTT
. | TRBJ1-1 | . | TRBV6-1 | CASSEESSQRTALNTEAFF | TGTGCCAGCAGTGAAGAGTCCAGTCAGAGGACAGCCTTGAACACTGAAGCTTTCTTT
. | TRBJ1-4 | . | TRBV3-1/TRBV3-2 | CASSQENGRGDEKLFF | TGTGCCAGCAGCCAAGAAAACGGCAGGGGTGACGAAAAACTGTTTTTT
. | TRBJ2-2 | TRBD2 | TRBV4-3 | CASSQVGGEYTGELFF | TGCGCCAGCAGCCAAGTCGGGGGGGAATACACCGGGGAGCTGTTTTTT
few | TRBJ2-7 | . | TRBV7-9 | CASTGASYEQYF | TGTGCCAGCACGGGGGCGAGTTACGAGCAGTACTTC
. | TRBJ2-5 | TRBD2 | TRBV25-1 | CASSGAGGAKTQYF | TGTGCCAGCAGTGGTGCGGGGGGCGCGAAGACCCAGTACTTC
. | TRBJ1-1 | TRBD1 | TRBV10-3 | CAISERGGLNTEAFF | TGTGCCATCAGTGAGAGAGGGGGCCTGAACACTGAAGCTTTCTTT
. | TRBJ1-4 | . | TRBV18 | CASSPGFTDEKLFF | TGTGCCAGCTCACCCGGGTTTACGGATGAAAAACTGTTTTTT
few | TRBJ1-3 | TRBD1 | TRBV6-5 | CASSYSDRAGNTIYF | TGTGCCAGCAGTTACTCGGACAGGGCTGGAAACACCATATATTTT
. | TRBJ1-2 | . | TRBV4-3 | CASSQVMGQNYGYTF | TGCGCCAGCAGCCAAGTGATGGGGCAGAACTATGGCTACACCTTC
. | TRBJ2-4 | . | TRBV5-1 | CASSLASGPPEDF | TGCGCCAGCAGCTTGGCCAGCGGGCCCCCAGAGGACTTC
once | TRBJ2-2 | TRBD1 | TRBV2 | CASIADRDTGELFF | TGTGCCAGCATCGCAGACAGGGACACCGGGGAGCTGTTTTTT
once | TRBJ2-2 | TRBD1 | TRBV24-1 | CATSDPGTGRNTGELFF | TGTGCCACCAGTGACCCGGGGACAGGGAGGAACACCGGGGAGCTGTTTTTT
. | TRBJ2-5 | TRBD1 | TRBV2 | CASRTGGDGETQYF | TGTGCCAGCAGGACAGGGGGAGATGGAGAGACCCAGTACTTC
. | TRBJ2-5 | . | TRBV7-2 | CASSLWGDGQETQYF | TGTGCCAGCAGCTTATGGGGGGATGGCCAAGAGACCCAGTACTTC
once | TRBJ2-1 | TRBD2 | TRBV18 | CASSPPSGGNEQFF | TGTGCCAGCTCACCACCGAGCGGGGGGAATGAGCAGTTCTTC
once | TRBJ2-1 | . | TRBV3-1/TRBV3-2 | CASSPRRGGSYNEQFF | TGTGCCAGCAGCCCTAGGAGGGGGGGCTCCTACAATGAGCAGTTCTTC
. | TRBJ2-1 | TRBD2 | TRBV7-6 | CASSLLSERGAEQFF | TGTGCCAGCAGCTTACTCTCGGAGCGGGGGGCCGAGCAGTTCTTC
. | TRBJ1-6 | TRBD1 | TRBV6-1 | CASSGTGLQAYNSPLHF | TGTGCCAGCAGTGGGACAGGGCTCCAAGCCTATAATTCACCCCTCCACTTT
. | TRBJ1-6 | . | TRBV19 | CASSEGVFSPLHF | TGTGCCAGTAGTGAGGGTGTCTTTTCACCCCTCCACTTT
. | TRBJ1-3 | . | TRBV30 | CAWAGGISGNTIYF | TGTGCCTGGGCCGGGGGGATCTCTGGAAACACCATATATTTT
. | TRBJ1-4 | TRBD1 | TRBV2 | CASSETGGFGKLFF | TGTGCCAGCAGTGAGACAGGGGGCTTCGGAAAACTGTTTTTT
. | TRBJ2-1 | TRBD1 | TRBV24-1 | CATSEPGTGCNEQFF | TGTGCCACCAGTGAACCCGGGACAGGGTGCAATGAGCAGTTCTTC
. | TRBJ2-5 | . | TRBV7-2 | CASSEAVSGVETQYF | TGTGCCAGCAGCGAAGCGGTTTCGGGGGTAGAGACCCAGTACTTC
. | TRBJ2-2 | TRBD2 | TRBV9 | CASSVGGGWNGELFF | TGTGCCAGCAGCGTAGGCGGGGGATGGAACGGGGAGCTGTTTTTT
. | TRBJ1-1 | . | TRBV11-3 | CASSYRQNTEAFF | TGTGCCAGCAGCTACAGACAGAACACTGAAGCTTTCTTT
. | TRBJ2-7 | TRBD1 | TRBV10-1 | CASSAGQGAYEQYF | TGCGCCAGCAGTGCGGGACAGGGGGCCTACGAGCAGTACTTC
. | TRBJ1-5 | . | TRBV6-1 | CASTSETGGNQPQHF | TGTGCCAGCACCTCGGAGACAGGCGGGAATCAGCCCCAGCATTTT
. | TRBJ2-5 | TRBD1 | TRBV7-9 | CASSLGQGAYQTQYF | TGTGCCAGCAGCTTAGGACAGGGGGCTTATCAGACCCAGTACTTC
. | TRBJ2-7 | TRBD1 | TRBV3-1/TRBV3-2 | CASSQDGGWRGQGGSYEQYF | TGTGCCAGCAGCCAAGATGGGGGATGGAGGGGACAGGGCGGCTCCTACGAGCAGTACTTC
. | TRBJ1-5 | TRBD1 | TRBV28 | CASSLYRGGQPQHF | TGTGCCAGCAGTTTATACAGGGGCGGTCAGCCCCAGCATTTT
. | TRBJ1-3 | . | TRBV14 | CASSQDVGPGHSGNTIYF | TGTGCCAGCAGCCAAGACGTGGGGCCAGGACACTCTGGAAACACCATATATTTT
. | TRBJ1-1 | TRBD1 | TRBV6-1 | CASSDKQGGANTEAFF | TGTGCCAGCAGTGACAAACAGGGGGGGGCGAACACTGAAGCTTTCTTT
. | TRBJ2-3 | TRBD2 | TRBV15 | CATSRDGGASTDTQYF | TGTGCCACCAGCAGAGACGGGGGGGCCAGCACAGATACGCAGTATTTT
. | TRBJ1-4 | . | TRBV19 | CASRFPTSKGEKLFF | TGTGCCAGTAGGTTCCCGACATCCAAAGGAGAAAAACTGTTTTTT
. | TRBJ2-1 | . | TRBV19 | CASSMLAQGNEQFF | TGTGCCAGTAGTATGTTGGCCCAGGGGAATGAGCAGTTCTTC
. | TRBJ2-5 | TRBD2 | TRBV2 | CASKIGLAGRETQYF | TGTGCCAGCAAGATAGGTCTAGCGGGGAGAGAGACCCAGTACTTC
. | TRBJ2-7 | . | TRBV6-5 | CASRGTATYEQYF | TGTGCCAGCAGGGGGACTGCGACCTACGAGCAGTACTTC
few | TRBJ2-1 | . | TRBV12-3/TRBV12-4 | CASSPAEINEQFF | TGTGCCAGCAGCCCCGCGGAAATCAATGAGCAGTTCTTC
few | TRBJ2-3 | . | TRBV4-2 | CASCIRSGSTDTQYF | TGTGCCAGCTGCATAAGGAGCGGCAGCACAGATACGCAGTATTTT
. | TRBJ1-1 | . | TRBV25-1 | CASSVSGGTEAFF | TGTGCCAGCAGTGTGTCGGGGGGCACTGAAGCTTTCTTT
. | TRBJ2-3 | TRBD2 | TRBV6-5 | CASSNSGGATDTQYF | TGTGCCAGCAGTAACAGCGGGGGGGCGACAGATACGCAGTATTTT
. | TRBJ2-3 | . | TRBV4-2 | CASSQDGRGKSADTQYF | TGTGCCAGCAGCCAAGATGGCCGGGGTAAGTCAGCAGATACGCAGTATTTT
. | TRBJ1-4 | . | TRBV19 | CASSSPTGMSNEKLFF | TGTGCCAGTAGTTCACCAACAGGGATGTCTAATGAAAAACTGTTTTTT
. | TRBJ1-1 | TRBD1 | TRBV3-1/TRBV3-2 | CASSQDPRQGARRTEAFF | TGTGCCAGCAGCCAAGATCCGCGGCAGGGGGCTCGGCGGACTGAAGCTTTCTTT
. | TRBJ1-2 | TRBD1 | TRBV29-1 | CSVAGQGENGYTF | TGCAGCGTCGCGGGACAGGGAGAGAATGGCTACACCTTC
few | TRBJ1-2 | . | TRBV19 | CASSQAPAGYGYTF | TGTGCCAGTAGTCAAGCCCCGGCGGGCTATGGCTACACCTTC
. | TRBJ2-2 | TRBD2 | TRBV9 | CASSRRLAATGELFF | TGTGCCAGCAGCCGGCGGCTAGCGGCCACCGGGGAGCTGTTTTTT
. | TRBJ1-1 | . | TRBV15 | CATSRDLAMNTEAFF | TGTGCCACCAGCAGAGATCTGGCAATGAACACTGAAGCTTTCTTT